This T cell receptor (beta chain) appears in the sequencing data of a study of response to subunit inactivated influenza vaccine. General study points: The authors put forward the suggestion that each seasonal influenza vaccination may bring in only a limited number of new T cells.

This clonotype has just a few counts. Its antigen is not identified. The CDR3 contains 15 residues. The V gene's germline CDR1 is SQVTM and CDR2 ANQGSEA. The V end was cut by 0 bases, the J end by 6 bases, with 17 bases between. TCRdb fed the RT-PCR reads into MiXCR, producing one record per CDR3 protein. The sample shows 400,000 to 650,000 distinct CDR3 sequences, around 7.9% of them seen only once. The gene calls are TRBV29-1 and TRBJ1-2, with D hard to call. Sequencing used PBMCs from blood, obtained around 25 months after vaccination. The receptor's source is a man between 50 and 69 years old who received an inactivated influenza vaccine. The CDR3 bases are TGCAGCGTTGAAGATCACGGAGTGAGTAGCAATGGCTACACCTTC. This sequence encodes CSVEDHGVSSNGYTF.